The 28 T cell receptor beta chains given below trace back to one sample, sequenced in a study of blood T cell repertoires in COVID-19. The assay was immunoSEQ multiplex PCR, and TCRdb's table has in-frame clones only and misses some. The top ten clones hold approximately 8.7% of a sample with around 80,000 clones, approximately 83% of them seen once. Sequencing was carried out using peripheral blood. Source of these receptors: a human donor in a cohort sampled during active COVID-19.

The DNA for the CDR3 is TGTGCCAGCAGTCAAAAAGGGGGAGTCGAGCAGTTCTTC. Its translation: CASSQKGGVEQFF. This rearrangement joins TRBV6-5 to TRBJ2-1; maybe TRBD1 (6 bases). V shed 5 bases and J shed 10 bases, with 15 bases lying between them. The CDR3 loop spans 13 amino acids. Per the germline V gene, CDR1 is MNHEY and CDR2 is SVGAGI.

The chain carries TRBV13 and TRBJ2-7, with D hard to call. Trimming removed 0 bases from V and 3 bases from J, with 9 bases in between. Germline V gene sequence: CDR1 PRHDT, CDR2 FYEKMQ (reference sequence). The CDR3 extends over 14 amino acids. The CDR3 spells CASSLGASNYEQYF. DNA of the CDR3: TGTGCCAGCAGCTTAGGGGCATCAAACTACGAGCAGTACTTC.

The V call is TRBV18, the J call TRBJ1-4; 8 positions match TRBD1. V was pared by 2 bases and J by 8 bases, with 4 bases of the junction left unmatched. This CDR3 has 14 amino acids. The germline V gene has CDR1 KGHSH and CDR2 LQKENI. The CDR3 DNA sequence: TGTGCCAGCTCACCAAGCAGGGGGCACGAAAAACTGTTTTTT. This translates into CASSPSRGHEKLFF.

The V gene is TRBV11-2, the J gene TRBJ2-1; D is uncertain. Deletions cut 0 bases from V and 5 bases from J, with 8 bases between. Germline CDR1 SGHAT, CDR2 FQNNGV. This CDR3 has 14 amino acids. DNA for the CDR3: TGTGCCAGCAGCTTAGAGCGACTTGACAATGAGCAGTTCTTC. Its protein is CASSLERLDNEQFF.

The chain joins TRBV9 to TRBJ1-6, with 7 nucleotides matching TRBD1. V was clipped by 3 bases and J by 15 bases; unmatched bases: 12. The CDR3 has 14 residues. Germline assignment: CDR1 SGDLS and CDR2 YYNGEE. CDR3 coding DNA: TGTGCCAGCAGCGCCACCTCGACAGGGCCCCTCCTCCACTTT. Amino acids: CASSATSTGPLLHF.

The CDR3 reads CASSVAARGGTDTQYF. CDR3 nucleotide sequence: TGTGCCAGCAGCGTAGCCGCTAGAGGTGGCACAGATACGCAGTATTTT. This chain links TRBV9 with TRBJ2-3; no firm D call. CDR3 length: 16 residues. Germline CDR1 reads SGDLS; CDR2 reads YYNGEE. Trimming took off 0 bases at V and 1 base at J, with 12 bases between the two ends.

This clone has more than one count but fewer than ten. J is TRBJ2-3 and V is TRBV7-9, with D hard to call. This CDR3 spans 14 amino acids. With 4 bases removed from V and 7 bases from J, the gap between germline ends came to 15 bases. Germline V lookup: CDR1 SEHNR, CDR2 FQNEAQ (reference sequence). The CDR3 DNA reads as TGTGCCAGCAGCTCCGGGTTCGTATCCCATACGCAGTATTTT. Translated: CASSSGFVSHTQYF.

The chain links TRBV2 to TRBJ2-2, with TRBD1 matching over 8 bases. The junction had 7 bases not matched to a gene; V was cut back by 7 bases and J by 6 bases. Per the germline V gene, CDR1 is SNHLY and CDR2 is FYNNEI. This CDR3 region has 14 residues. The CDR3 DNA is TGTGCCAGCATACCGACAGGGGAACCCGGGGAGCTGTTTTTT. It yields the protein CASIPTGEPGELFF.

The CDR3: CASSRRRGYGYTF. The DNA for the CDR3 is TGTGCCAGTAGCAGGCGCAGGGGCTATGGCTACACCTTC. The chain joins TRBV19 to TRBJ1-2; D possibly corresponds to TRBD1 (6 bases). CDR1 is LNHDA, CDR2 SQIVND, per germline (reference sequence). The CDR3 loop spans 13 amino acids. V was pared by 6 bases and J by 4 bases, with 12 bases between.

The J gene is TRBJ1-5, the V gene TRBV10-3; TRBD1 agrees at 8 bases. CDR1 ENHRY and CDR2 SYGVKD come from the germline V gene. The CDR3 runs 14 residues. V lost 10 bases to trimming and J lost 2 bases; unmatched junction nucleotides: 7. DNA for the CDR3: TGTGCCAGCTCACAGGGGGTGGGCAATCAGCCCCAGCATTTT. Its protein is CASSQGVGNQPQHF.

The V and J genes are TRBV7-8 and TRBJ1-4, with D hard to call. The CDR3 sequence is 12 residues long. The germline V gene encodes CDR1 SGHVS and CDR2 FQNEAQ. The V end was cut by 4 bases, the J end by 14 bases, with 14 bases between. The CDR3 here is CASSSRDSRLFF. DNA of the CDR3: TGTGCCAGCAGCTCCCGTGATTCGCGTCTGTTTTTT.

The table lists this clone with a few counts. The chain has TRBV3-1 (or the pseudogene TRBV3-2) and TRBJ1-6, with 8 bases fitting TRBD1. Per germline, CDR1 LGHDT and CDR2 YNNKEL (reference sequence). Trimming at V came to 9 bases and at J to 7 bases, leaving 2 bases not matched to a gene. The CDR3 has 12 amino acids. As DNA, the CDR3 is TGTGCCAGTCGACAGGGGAATTCACCCCTCCACTTT. Encoded protein: CASRQGNSPLHF.

The gene calls are TRBV7-2 and TRBJ2-7; a possible D gene is TRBD1 (5 bases). V lost 5 bases and J lost 7, with 27 bases in between. The CDR3 is made up of 17 amino acids. Germline V lookup: CDR1 SGHTA, CDR2 FQGNSA. The CDR3: CASSPSSGAPHLGEQYF. The CDR3 DNA reads as TGTGCCAGCAGCCCCTCGAGTGGGGCCCCCCACCTTGGGGAGCAGTACTTC.

V and J are TRBV5-6 and TRBJ2-2; 10 nucleotides agree with TRBD2. The germline gives CDR1 SGHDT, CDR2 YYEEEE. The CDR3 has 15 amino acids. The V segment lost 5 bases and the J segment 1 base; nucleotides outside the gene matches: 2. The DNA of the CDR3 is TGTGCCAGCAGTCGGACTAGCGGGAACACCGGGGAGCTGTTTTTT. Encoded protein: CASSRTSGNTGELFF.

The chain employs TRBV6-5 and TRBJ1-3, with 8 bases lining up with TRBD1. The length of the CDR3 is 16 residues. J gave up 2 bases and V 0 bases, and 3 bases lay outside the gene matches. Germline V gene lookup returns CDR1 MNHEY and CDR2 SVGAGI. The CDR3 DNA reads TGTGCCAGCAGTTACTCCGGACAGGGAACTGGAAACACCATATATTTT. It codes for CASSYSGQGTGNTIYF.

The V and J genes are TRBV11-2 and TRBJ2-1; 13 bases align to TRBD2. CDR3 size: 15 residues. The V gene end was trimmed by 4 bases and the J gene end by 9 bases; junction bases not matched to a gene: 6. Germline V CDR1 and CDR2: SGHAT, FQNNGV. The CDR3 spells CASSSLTSGRSEQFF. In DNA form, the CDR3 reads TGTGCCAGCAGCTCTTTGACTAGCGGGAGGAGTGAGCAGTTCTTC.

The V call is TRBV19, the J call TRBJ2-1; TRBD2 aligns across 13 bases. The junction had 8 bases not matched to a gene; V was cut back by 5 bases and J by 1 base. Germline loops: CDR1 LNHDA, CDR2 SQIVND (reference sequence). CDR3 length equals 18 residues. CDR3 sequence: CASSPRTSGSLSYNEQFF. The CDR3 nucleotides read TGTGCCAGTAGTCCCCGGACTAGCGGGAGTCTATCCTACAATGAGCAGTTCTTC.

This chain links TRBV18 with TRBJ2-2, with TRBD1 matching 8 bases. The CDR3 covers 16 residues. The germline gives CDR1 KGHSH, CDR2 LQKENI. V was pared by 6 bases and J by 1 base, with 7 bases of the junction left unmatched. In DNA form, the CDR3 reads TGTGCCAGCTCCCCTCTGGGGACAGGGAACACCGGGGAGCTGTTTTTT. Its translation is CASSPLGTGNTGELFF.

This clone was seen a few times. The chain uses TRBV6-1 and TRBJ2-1; maybe TRBD2 (5 bases). Germline V lookup: CDR1 MNHNS, CDR2 SASEGT. Trimming left V 2 bases short and J 7 bases short, with 18 bases between. This CDR3 contains 16 residues. As DNA, the CDR3 is TGTGCCAGCAGTGAAATGTCACTAGTGGGTCCGAATGAGCAGTTCTTC. Protein: CASSEMSLVGPNEQFF.

DNA of the CDR3: TGCGCCAGCAGCCCCCTTTCGGGACAGGGGTACGAGCAGTACTTC. Protein product: CASSPLSGQGYEQYF. The chain recombines TRBV5-1 with TRBJ2-7; 10 bases are a match to TRBD1. V lost 4 bases to trimming and J lost 4 bases; unmatched junction nucleotides: 8. The CDR3 covers 15 residues. Per germline, CDR1 SGHRS and CDR2 YFSETQ. Based on the CDR3 plus reference TRBV5-1 and TRBJ2-7, the full variable domain is KAGVTQTPRYLIKTRGQQVTLSCSPISGHRSVSWYQQTPGQGLQFLFEYFSETQRNKGNFPGRFSGRQFSNSRSEMNVSTLELGDSALYLCASSPLSGQGYEQYFGPGTRLTVT.

The rearrangement joins TRBV5-5 to TRBJ2-7; D ambiguous. This CDR3 region has 12 residues. Trimming stripped 5 bases from V and 3 bases from J, with 9 bases between. Germline V CDR1 and CDR2: SGHKS, YYEKEE (reference sequence). In nucleotides, the CDR3 is TGTGCCAGCAGTTACAGAGACTACGAGCAGTACTTC. Its translation: CASSYRDYEQYF.

This clone was seen more than once but under ten times. The rearrangement uses TRBV7-8 and TRBJ2-2; 10 bases agree with TRBD2. CDR1 is SGHVS and CDR2 is FQNEAQ in the germline V gene. The CDR3 length is 15 residues. V trimming: 5 bases; J trimming: 4 bases; junction bases outside the gene matches: 4. The CDR3: CASSGSSGGTGELFF. CDR3 in DNA: TGTGCCAGCAGCGGCTCTAGCGGGGGCACCGGGGAGCTGTTTTTT.

The V call is TRBV4-1, the J call TRBJ1-2; no firm D call. Trimming left V 0 bases short and J 1 base short, with 9 bases between. The germline CDR1 and CDR2 sequences are MGHRA and YSYEKL. This CDR3 comprises 15 residues. The CDR3 sequence: CASSQDGQYNYGYTF. The CDR3 region has the DNA TGCGCCAGCAGCCAAGATGGGCAGTATAACTATGGCTACACCTTC.

This rearrangement joins TRBV5-1 to TRBJ2-3, with TRBD2 identical over 14 bases. Trimming removed 2 bases from V and 1 base from J; junction bases left unmatched: 3. Germline CDR1 and CDR2: SGHRS and YFSETQ. The CDR3 runs to 17 residues. CDR3 residues: CASSFGLAGGGTDTQYF. The CDR3 DNA is TGCGCCAGCAGCTTCGGACTAGCGGGGGGTGGCACAGATACGCAGTATTTT.

This chain links TRBV21-1 with TRBJ2-5; TRBD1 reflects the table's D call only, with no check against the DNA. TRBV21-1 is labeled a pseudogene. The CDR3 is 12 residues long. The CDR3: CASSKDRPAQYF. The DNA of the CDR3 is TGTGCCAGCAGCAAAGACAGGCCCGCCCAGTACTTC.

This clone was seen only once. The DNA of the CDR3 is TGTGCCAGCCAGGGGTTTGGAGATACGCAGTATTTT. It specifies CASQGFGDTQYF. V is TRBV7-9 and J is TRBJ2-3, with D tentatively TRBD1 (6 bases). The CDR3 consists of 12 residues. V lost 8 bases, J lost 5 bases, and 11 bases lay in between. Germline V gene sequence: CDR1 SEHNR, CDR2 FQNEAQ (reference sequence).

The V call is TRBV6-5, the J call TRBJ2-5, with a possible D match to TRBD1 (6 bases). The CDR3 runs 14 residues. V gave up 5 bases and J gave up 2 bases, with 12 bases separating them. Germline-derived CDR1 and CDR2 are MNHEY and SVGAGI. Here the CDR3 reads CASSPGQKQETQYF. The DNA of the CDR3 is TGTGCCAGCAGTCCGGGACAAAAGCAAGAGACCCAGTACTTC.

This chain links TRBV28 with TRBJ1-4; TRBD1 matches 7 bases. Germline V lookup: CDR1 MDHEN, CDR2 SYDVKM. J was trimmed by 8 bases and V by 4 bases; bases with no gene match: 10. The CDR3 covers 15 residues. The CDR3 nucleotides are TGTGCCAGCAGTTCCCCGACAGGGAGGCGCGAAAAACTGTTTTTT. Translated, it gives CASSSPTGRREKLFF.